These 21 T cell receptor beta chains were all obtained from the same sample, sequenced in a study of beta chain features in type 1 diabetes. General study points: Type 1 diabetes patients had moderately but significantly shorter TCRB CDR3s in all four CD4+ subsets.

Of the isolated RNA, all was reverse transcribed, and so the sequenced material was expressed TCRB transcripts. Using immunoSEQ multiplex PCR, the repertoire was profiled, and TCRdb retains in-frame clones only, with some absent. The sample records 310,000 or so clones, around 9.7% being singletons. These receptors have no identified antigens. Sequencing input: central memory CD4+ T cells from blood. The receptors derive from a young man with type 1 diabetes.

This clone was seen more than once but under ten times. The V gene is TRBV15, the J gene TRBJ2-3; weak D call: TRBD2 (5 bases). Germline V gives CDR1 LNHNV, CDR2 YYDKDF (reference sequence). The CDR3 sequence is 14 residues long. V was shortened by 0 bases and J by 4 bases, with 8 bases between the two germline ends. CDR3 nucleotide sequence: TGTGCCACCAGCAGAGACGGGGTTGCAGATACGCAGTATTTT. Protein: CATSRDGVADTQYF. The whole variable domain, remainder taken from reference TRBV15 and TRBJ2-3, is DAMVIQNPRYQVTQFGKPVTLSCSQTLNHNVMYWYQQKSSQAPKLLFHYYDKDFNNEADTPDNFQSRRPNTSFCFLDIRSPGLGDTAMYLCATSRDGVADTQYFGPGTRLTVL.

There are a few counts of this clone. The J gene is TRBJ1-3, the V gene TRBV2, with 7 bases matching TRBD1. The CDR3 extends over 15 amino acids. The V and J ends lost 5 bases and 3 bases, in that order; junction bases with no gene match: 7. The V gene's germline CDR1 is SNHLY and CDR2 FYNNEI. In DNA, the CDR3 is TGTGCCAGCAGTTCCAGGGGGAGAGGTGGAAACACCATATATTTT. Protein sequence: CASSSRGRGGNTIYF.

A few counts support this clone. Other DNA sequences in the sample encode the same CDR3. The rearrangement uses TRBV2 and TRBJ2-5; 8 bases fit TRBD2. The germline CDR1 and CDR2 sequences are SNHLY and FYNNEI. The CDR3 runs to 15 residues. The trim removed 4 bases at V and 1 base at J, leaving 5 bases unmatched. This CDR3 is CASSVPSGGQETQYF. In nucleotides, the CDR3 is TGTGCCAGCAGTGTACCAAGCGGGGGCCAAGAGACCCAGTACTTC.

The chain carries TRBV30 and TRBJ2-5; a possible D gene is TRBD1 (5 bases). Germline CDR1 is GTSNPN and CDR2 is SVGIG (reference sequence). CDR3 length: 12 amino acids. The V and J ends lost 1 base and 6 bases respectively, with 9 bases between them. DNA for the CDR3: TGTGCCTGGAGTGGGCAGGGAAAGACCCAGTACTTC. Its translation: CAWSGQGKTQYF.

This clone was counted between two and nine times. V gene TRBV7-2 combines with J gene TRBJ2-3; 11 bases are a match to TRBD2. Germline V gives CDR1 SGHTA, CDR2 FQGNSA. V was clipped by 5 bases and J by 5 bases; unmatched bases: 6. This CDR3 is 15 amino acids long. The CDR3 loop reads CASSVSGGAKDTQYF. The CDR3 DNA follows: TGTGCCAGCAGCGTTAGCGGGGGGGCGAAAGATACGCAGTATTTT.

This chain joins TRBV27 and TRBJ2-5; 9 nucleotides agree with TRBD1. The CDR3 sequence is 16 residues long. Losses at the gene ends were 4 bases for V and 6 bases for J; bases not matched to a gene: 12. Germline assignment: CDR1 MNHEY and CDR2 SMNVEV (reference sequence). CDR3 amino acids: CASSYHLTGGVQTQYF. In DNA form, the CDR3 reads TGTGCCAGCAGTTACCATTTAACAGGGGGCGTCCAGACCCAGTACTTC.

With respect to this clone: The sample holds other DNA sequences that translate to the same CDR3. The gene calls are TRBV7-2 and TRBJ2-5; D uncertain. The CDR3 is 12 amino acids. Trimming cost V 3 bases and J 1 base, with 3 bases left between them. Germline CDR1 is SGHTA and CDR2 is FQGNSA. CDR3 sequence: CASSLVQETQYF. The CDR3 nucleotides are TGTGCCAGCAGCTTGGTCCAAGAGACCCAGTACTTC.

This clone occurred a few times. CDR3 DNA: TGTGCCAGTAGTGTCGACACCTATGGCTACACCTTC. Protein: CASSVDTYGYTF. The chain links TRBV19 to TRBJ1-2, with D unclear. V lost 5 bases and J 4 bases, leaving 8 bases between the germline ends. Germline V lookup: CDR1 LNHDA, CDR2 SQIVND (reference sequence). This CDR3 is 12 amino acids long.

This clone was seen a handful of times. The V and J genes are TRBV27 and TRBJ2-7; tentatively, D is TRBD1 or TRBD2 (5 bases each). Germline V CDR1 and CDR2: MNHEY, SMNVEV (reference sequence). This CDR3 comprises 15 residues. The ends were cut back, 6 bases at V and 0 bases at J, with 15 bases in the middle. Here the CDR3 DNA reads TGTGCCAGCAGGGGGGTACGACAAAGCTCCTACGAGCAGTACTTC. It encodes CASRGVRQSSYEQYF.

This clone was counted only a few times. One end of the junction varies from germline; a read error may be responsible. The gene calls are TRBV7-7 and TRBJ2-7; no definite D call. This CDR3 has 14 amino acids. CDR1 and CDR2 (germline): SSHAT, FNYEAQ (reference sequence). The CDR3 coding sequence is TGTGCTAGCAGCTTAGGGCCAGGCGCCTACGAGCAGTACTTC. The encoded protein is CASSLGPGAYEQYF.

The DNA of the CDR3 is TGTGCCAGCAGTTACTCGACCAGGGATTACGAGCAGTACTTC. It is translated as CASSYSTRDYEQYF. The chain employs TRBV6-5 and TRBJ2-7; D may be TRBD1 (5 bases). There are 14 residues in the CDR3. Germline CDR1 is MNHEY and CDR2 is SVGAGI. The V end was cut by 0 bases, the J end by 4 bases, with 10 bases between.

In its sample, this clone was seen a few times. The chain's CDR3 is CASSPPGAGNSPLHF. The CDR3 coding sequence is TGTGCCAGCTCACCACCGGGGGCAGGTAATTCACCCCTCCACTTT. The chain has TRBV18 and TRBJ1-6, with a weak D call TRBD1 (6 bases). With 0 bases removed from V and 6 bases from J, the gap between germline ends came to 9 bases. Germline CDR1 reads KGHSH; CDR2 reads LQKENI. CDR3 size: 15 residues.

This chain connects TRBV2 to TRBJ1-6; weak D call: TRBD1 (6 bases). The CDR3 has 17 amino acids. Germline values: CDR1 SNHLY, CDR2 FYNNEI. Trimming took 6 bases from V and 7 from J, leaving 22 bases between them. CDR3 coding DNA: TGTGCCAGCAGCCCCTCCCGGGGGCCGGGGGAGAATTCACCCCTCCACTTT. Its protein product is CASSPSRGPGENSPLHF.

The rearrangement links TRBV7-2 to TRBJ2-7; no firm D call. The germline V gene encodes CDR1 SGHTA and CDR2 FQGNSA. This CDR3 spans 11 amino acids. Trimming took 0 bases from V and 7 from J, leaving 4 bases between them. The DNA of the CDR3 is TGTGCCAGCAGCTTAGCGACAGAGCAGTACTTC. It translates to CASSLATEQYF.

The gene calls are TRBV2 and TRBJ2-6, with TRBD2 as a possible D gene (6 bases). The CDR3 spans 17 residues. Looked up from germline, CDR1 is SNHLY and CDR2 is FYNNEI. Trimming cost V 4 bases and J 5 bases, with 18 bases left between them. The CDR3 sequence is CASSVGTPLSWANVLTF. CDR3 bases: TGTGCCAGCAGTGTGGGGACTCCCCTGTCTTGGGCCAACGTCCTGACTTTC.

This clone turned up a few times. The chain combines TRBV7-2 with TRBJ1-4; no definite D call. The length of the CDR3 is 15 residues. The germline V and J ends were trimmed by 5 bases and 5 bases, with 15 bases remaining between them. CDR1 SGHTA and CDR2 FQGNSA come from the germline V gene. CDR3 bases: TGTGCCAGCAGCCGGGATGGGAGGAAAAATGAAAAACTGTTTTTT. Protein product: CASSRDGRKNEKLFF. Based on the CDR3 plus reference TRBV7-2 and TRBJ1-4, the full variable domain is GAGVSQSPSNKVTEKGKDVELRCDPISGHTALYWYRQSLGQGLEFLIYFQGNSAPDKSGLPSDRFSAERTGGSVSTLTIQRTQQEDSAVYLCASSRDGRKNEKLFFGSGTQLSVL.

The rearrangement uses TRBV28 and TRBJ2-1; D is ambiguous. Germline assignment: CDR1 MDHEN and CDR2 SYDVKM. CDR3 length: 15 residues. The ends were cut back, 3 bases at V and 6 bases at J, with 15 bases in the middle. The CDR3 bases are TGTGCCAGCAGTTTGCCCGGGTCTCCGGCCAATGAGCAGTTCTTC. It translates to CASSLPGSPANEQFF.

This chain joins TRBV4-3 and TRBJ1-5; no clear D gene. The germline V gene has CDR1 LGHNA and CDR2 YSLEER. This CDR3 comprises 15 residues. V was pared by 0 bases and J by 5 bases, with 11 bases between. The CDR3 coding sequence is TGCGCCAGCAGCCAAGATTGGAGGGTTGATCAGCCCCAGCATTTT. Protein: CASSQDWRVDQPQHF.

This clone turned up a few times. V usage is TRBV19 and J usage is TRBJ2-4, with 9 positions matching TRBD1. This CDR3 comprises 15 residues. The germline V gene has CDR1 LNHDA and CDR2 SQIVND (reference sequence). The V and J ends lost 6 bases and 3 bases, in that order; junction bases with no gene match: 6. The CDR3 reads CASRPLTGGKNIQYF. CDR3 nucleotide sequence: TGTGCCAGTAGACCCTTGACAGGGGGCAAAAACATTCAGTACTTC.

This clone came up many times. This chain uses TRBV10-3 with TRBJ2-5; a weak D match, TRBD2 (6 bases). Germline V gives CDR1 ENHRY, CDR2 SYGVKD. The CDR3 runs 15 residues. Trimming cost V 10 bases and J 4 bases, with 22 bases left between them. CDR3 region: CATHVGGRNPETQYF. In DNA, the CDR3 is TGTGCCACTCATGTGGGGGGAAGAAACCCAGAGACCCAGTACTTC.

There are many counts of this clone. The chain is built from TRBV21-1 and TRBJ1-2. TRBV21-1 is shown as a pseudogene. The CDR3 runs 10 residues. The CDR3: CASRLPGYTF. As DNA, the CDR3 is TGTGCCAGCAGGCTTCCTGGCTACACCTTC.